The present T cell receptor beta chain was sequenced within a study of CD8 T cells in ankylosing spondylitis. Via MiXCR, TCRdb re-called the 5' RACE reads, giving one row per CDR3 protein. The sample has 100,000 to 150,000 distinct CDR3 sequences; roughly a tenth are singletons. The CDR3 sequence is 13 residues long. Trimming left V 5 bases short and J 5 bases short, with 13 bases between. CDR1 and CDR2 (germline): SGHTA, FQGTGA. This clonotype was observed many times. The V call is TRBV7-3, the J call TRBJ2-7, with D perhaps TRBD2 (5 bases). Input material: blood, either unsorted or a sorted T cell fraction (not recorded which). This receptor was obtained from a male donor with ankylosing spondylitis or in good health (not recorded which). CDR3 in DNA: TGTGCCAGCAGCGCCTGGACGAGGGACGAGCAGTACTTC. This codes for CASSAWTRDEQYF.